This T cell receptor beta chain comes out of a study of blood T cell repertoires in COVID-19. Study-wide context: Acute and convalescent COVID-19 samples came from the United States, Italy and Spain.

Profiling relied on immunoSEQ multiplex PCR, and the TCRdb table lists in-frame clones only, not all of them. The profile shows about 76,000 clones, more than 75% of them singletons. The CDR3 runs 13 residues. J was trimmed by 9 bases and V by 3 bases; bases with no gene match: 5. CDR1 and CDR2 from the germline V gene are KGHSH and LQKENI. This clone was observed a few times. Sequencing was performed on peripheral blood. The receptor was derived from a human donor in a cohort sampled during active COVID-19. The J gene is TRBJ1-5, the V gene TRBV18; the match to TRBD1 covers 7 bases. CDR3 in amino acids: CASSPGTVRPQHF. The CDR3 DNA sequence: TGTGCCAGCTCACCGGGGACAGTTCGGCCCCAGCATTTT. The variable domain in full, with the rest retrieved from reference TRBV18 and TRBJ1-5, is NAGVMQNPRHLVRRRGQEARLRCSPMKGHSHVYWYRQLPEEGLKFMVYLQKENIIDESGMPKERFSAEFPKEGPSILRIQQVVRGDSAAYFCASSPGTVRPQHFGDGTRLSIL.